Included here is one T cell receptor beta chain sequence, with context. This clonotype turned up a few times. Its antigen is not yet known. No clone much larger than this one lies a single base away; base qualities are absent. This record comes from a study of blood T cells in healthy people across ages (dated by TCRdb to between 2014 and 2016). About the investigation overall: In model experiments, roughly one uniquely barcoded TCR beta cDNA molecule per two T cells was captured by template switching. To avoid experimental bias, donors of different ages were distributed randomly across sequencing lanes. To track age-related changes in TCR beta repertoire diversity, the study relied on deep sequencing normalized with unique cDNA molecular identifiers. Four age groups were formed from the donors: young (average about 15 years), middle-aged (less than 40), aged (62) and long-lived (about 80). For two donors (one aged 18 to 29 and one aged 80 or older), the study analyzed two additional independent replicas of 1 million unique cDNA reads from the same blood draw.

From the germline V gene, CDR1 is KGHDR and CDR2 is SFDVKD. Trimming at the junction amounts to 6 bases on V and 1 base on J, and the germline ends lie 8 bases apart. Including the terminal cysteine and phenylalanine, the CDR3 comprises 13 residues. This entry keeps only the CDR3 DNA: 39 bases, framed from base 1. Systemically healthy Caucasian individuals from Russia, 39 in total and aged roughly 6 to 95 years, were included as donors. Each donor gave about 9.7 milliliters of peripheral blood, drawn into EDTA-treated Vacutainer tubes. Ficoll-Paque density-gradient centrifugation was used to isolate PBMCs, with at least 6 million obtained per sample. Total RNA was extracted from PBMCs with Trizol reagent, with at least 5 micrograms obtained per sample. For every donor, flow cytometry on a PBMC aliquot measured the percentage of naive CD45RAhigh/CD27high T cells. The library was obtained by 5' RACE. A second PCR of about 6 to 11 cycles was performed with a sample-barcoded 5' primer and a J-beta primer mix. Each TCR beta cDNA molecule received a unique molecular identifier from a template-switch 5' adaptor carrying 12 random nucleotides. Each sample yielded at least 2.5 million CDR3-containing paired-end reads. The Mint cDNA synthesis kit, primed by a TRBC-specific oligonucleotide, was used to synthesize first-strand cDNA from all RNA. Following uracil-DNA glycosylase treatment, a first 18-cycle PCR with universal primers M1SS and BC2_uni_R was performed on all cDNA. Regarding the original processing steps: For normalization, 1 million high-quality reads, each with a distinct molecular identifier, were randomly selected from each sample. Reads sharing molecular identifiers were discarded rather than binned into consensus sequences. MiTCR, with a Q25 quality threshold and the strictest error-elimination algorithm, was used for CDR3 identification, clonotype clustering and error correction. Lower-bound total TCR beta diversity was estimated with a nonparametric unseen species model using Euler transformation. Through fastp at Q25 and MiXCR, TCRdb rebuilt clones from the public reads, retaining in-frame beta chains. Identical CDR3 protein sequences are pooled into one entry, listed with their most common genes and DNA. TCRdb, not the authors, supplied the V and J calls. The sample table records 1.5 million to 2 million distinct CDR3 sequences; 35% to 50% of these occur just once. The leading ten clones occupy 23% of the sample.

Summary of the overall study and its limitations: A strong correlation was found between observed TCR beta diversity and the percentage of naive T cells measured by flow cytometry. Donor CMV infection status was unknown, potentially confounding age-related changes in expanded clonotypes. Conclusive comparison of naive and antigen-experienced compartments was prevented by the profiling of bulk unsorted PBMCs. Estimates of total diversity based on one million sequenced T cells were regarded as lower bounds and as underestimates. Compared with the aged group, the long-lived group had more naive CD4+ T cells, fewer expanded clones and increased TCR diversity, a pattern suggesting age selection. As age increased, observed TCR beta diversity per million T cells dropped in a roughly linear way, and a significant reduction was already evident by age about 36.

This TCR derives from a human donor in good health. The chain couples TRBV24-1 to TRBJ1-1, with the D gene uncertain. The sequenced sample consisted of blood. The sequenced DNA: TGTGCCACCAGTATGGATGGGAACACTGAAGCTTTCTTT. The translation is CATSMDGNTEAFF.